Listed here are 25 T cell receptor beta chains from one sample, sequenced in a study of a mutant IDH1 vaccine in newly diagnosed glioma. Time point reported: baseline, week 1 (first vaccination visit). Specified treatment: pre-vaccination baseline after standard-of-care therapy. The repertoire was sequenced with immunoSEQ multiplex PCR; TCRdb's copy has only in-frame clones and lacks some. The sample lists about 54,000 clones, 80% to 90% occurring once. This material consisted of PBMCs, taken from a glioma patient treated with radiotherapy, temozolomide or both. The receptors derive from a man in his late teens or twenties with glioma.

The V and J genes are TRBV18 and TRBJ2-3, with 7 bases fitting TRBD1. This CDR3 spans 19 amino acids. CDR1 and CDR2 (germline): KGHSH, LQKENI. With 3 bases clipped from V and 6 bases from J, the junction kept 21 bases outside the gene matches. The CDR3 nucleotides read TGTGCCAGCTCACCGTTCACAGGGGCAAAAAAGAGAGACACGGATACGCAGTATTTT. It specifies CASSPFTGAKKRDTDTQYF.

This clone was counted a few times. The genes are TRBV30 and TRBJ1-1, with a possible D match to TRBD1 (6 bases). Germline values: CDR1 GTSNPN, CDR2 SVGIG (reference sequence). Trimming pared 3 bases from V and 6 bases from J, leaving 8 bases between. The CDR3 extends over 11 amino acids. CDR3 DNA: TGTGCCTGGAGGACAGGCCCTGAAGCTTTCTTT. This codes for CAWRTGPEAFF. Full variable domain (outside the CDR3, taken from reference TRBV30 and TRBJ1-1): SQTIHQWPATLVQPVGSPLSLECTVEGTSNPNLYWYRQAAGRGLQLLFYSVGIGQISSEVPQNLSASRPQDRQFILSSKKLLLSDSGFYLCAWRTGPEAFFGQGTRLTVV.

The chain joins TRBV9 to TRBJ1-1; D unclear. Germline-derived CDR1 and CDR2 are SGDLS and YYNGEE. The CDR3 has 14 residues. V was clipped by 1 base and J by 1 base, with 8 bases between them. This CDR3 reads CASSVIRENTEAFF. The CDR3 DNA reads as TGTGCCAGCAGCGTAATTCGCGAGAACACTGAAGCTTTCTTT.

In DNA form, the CDR3 reads TGTGCCAGCAGTTTCTCAGGGACTTCTAACTATGGCTACACCTTC. It codes for CASSFSGTSNYGYTF. The J gene is TRBJ1-2, the V gene TRBV6-6, with D possibly TRBD1 on 5 matching bases. Between the trimmed V and J ends, which lost 4 bases and 0 bases, there was a span of 12 bases. Germline CDR1 MNHNY, CDR2 SVGAGI (reference sequence). The CDR3 has 15 amino acids.

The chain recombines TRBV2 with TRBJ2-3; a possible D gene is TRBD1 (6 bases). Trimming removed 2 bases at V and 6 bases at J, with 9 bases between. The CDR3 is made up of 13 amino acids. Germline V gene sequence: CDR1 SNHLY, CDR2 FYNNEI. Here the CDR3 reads CASSERQGDTQYF. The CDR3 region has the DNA TGTGCCAGCAGTGAAAGGCAGGGGGATACGCAGTATTTT.

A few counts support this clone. Here the CDR3 reads CSVESQGTNQPQHF. CDR3 DNA: TGCAGCGTTGAATCACAGGGGACCAATCAGCCCCAGCATTTT. This chain links TRBV29-1 with TRBJ1-5; 7 bases match TRBD1. There are 14 residues in the CDR3. Germline-derived CDR1 and CDR2 are SQVTM and ANQGSEA. The trim removed 2 bases at V and 3 bases at J, leaving 4 bases unmatched.

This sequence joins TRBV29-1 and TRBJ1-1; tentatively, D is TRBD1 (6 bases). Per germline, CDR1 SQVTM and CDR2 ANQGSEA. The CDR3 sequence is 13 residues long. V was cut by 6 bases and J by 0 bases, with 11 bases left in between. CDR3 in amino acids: CSVSTGLNTEAFF. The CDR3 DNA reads TGCAGCGTGTCGACAGGCCTGAACACTGAAGCTTTCTTT. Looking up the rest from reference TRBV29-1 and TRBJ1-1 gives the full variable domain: SAVISQKPSRDICQRGTSLTIQCQVDSQVTMMFWYRQQPGQSLTLIATANQGSEATYESGFVIDKFPISRPNLTFSTLTVSNMSPEDSSIYLCSVSTGLNTEAFFGQGTRLTVV.

This CDR3 is CASSALGQPEETQYF. The CDR3 DNA reads as TGTGCCAGCAGTGCCCTGGGACAACCCGAGGAGACCCAGTACTTC. This rearrangement joins TRBV2 to TRBJ2-5; D possibly corresponds to TRBD1 (6 bases). Germline V CDR1 and CDR2: SNHLY, FYNNEI. This CDR3 is built from 15 residues. V dropped 4 bases and J dropped 5 bases, with 17 bases sitting between them.

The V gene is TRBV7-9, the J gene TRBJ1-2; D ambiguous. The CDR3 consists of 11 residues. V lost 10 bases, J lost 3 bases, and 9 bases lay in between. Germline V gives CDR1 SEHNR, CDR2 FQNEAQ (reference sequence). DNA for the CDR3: TGTGCCACCACCGTTGACTATGGCTACACCTTC. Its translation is CATTVDYGYTF.

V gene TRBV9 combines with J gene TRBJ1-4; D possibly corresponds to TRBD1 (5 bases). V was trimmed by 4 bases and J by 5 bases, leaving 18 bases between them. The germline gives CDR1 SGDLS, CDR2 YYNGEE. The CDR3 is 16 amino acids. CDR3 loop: CASSTHGTGGNEKLFF. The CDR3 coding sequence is TGTGCCAGCAGCACCCACGGGACGGGTGGAAATGAAAAACTGTTTTTT.

The CDR3 sequence is CASSVGRAGANVLTF. The CDR3 coding sequence is TGCGCCAGCAGCGTCGGCAGGGCTGGGGCCAACGTCCTGACTTTC. The chain recombines TRBV5-1 with TRBJ2-6, with D perhaps matching TRBD1 (5 bases). Trimming shortened V by 4 bases and J by 2 bases, and 10 bases separated the two germline ends. Germline-derived CDR1 and CDR2 are SGHRS and YFSETQ. This CDR3 is 15 amino acids long.

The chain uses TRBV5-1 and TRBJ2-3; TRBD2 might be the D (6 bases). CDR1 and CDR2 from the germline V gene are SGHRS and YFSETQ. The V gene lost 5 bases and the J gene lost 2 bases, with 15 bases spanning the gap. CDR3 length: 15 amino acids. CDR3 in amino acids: CASRPPGLITDTQYF. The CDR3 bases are TGCGCCAGCAGACCCCCGGGACTTATCACAGATACGCAGTATTTT.

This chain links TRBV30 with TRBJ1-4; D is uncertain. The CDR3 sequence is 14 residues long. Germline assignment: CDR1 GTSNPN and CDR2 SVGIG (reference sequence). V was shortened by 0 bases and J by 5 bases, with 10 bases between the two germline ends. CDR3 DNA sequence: TGTGCCTGGAGTGTACCGAAGGGAAATGAAAAACTGTTTTTT. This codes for CAWSVPKGNEKLFF.

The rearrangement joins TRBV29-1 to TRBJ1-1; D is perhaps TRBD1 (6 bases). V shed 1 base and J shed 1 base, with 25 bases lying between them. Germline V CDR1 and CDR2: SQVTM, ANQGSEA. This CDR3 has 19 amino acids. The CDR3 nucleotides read TGCAGCGTTGAAGCGGCCAGGGTGGGGGCTAAATCCTCGAACACTGAAGCTTTCTTT. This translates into CSVEAARVGAKSSNTEAFF. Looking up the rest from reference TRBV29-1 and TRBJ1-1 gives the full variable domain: SAVISQKPSRDICQRGTSLTIQCQVDSQVTMMFWYRQQPGQSLTLIATANQGSEATYESGFVIDKFPISRPNLTFSTLTVSNMSPEDSSIYLCSVEAARVGAKSSNTEAFFGQGTRLTVV.

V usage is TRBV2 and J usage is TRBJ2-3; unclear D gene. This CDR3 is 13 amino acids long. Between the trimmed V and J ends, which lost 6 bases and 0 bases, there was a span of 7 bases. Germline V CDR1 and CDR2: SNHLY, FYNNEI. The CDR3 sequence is CASRAGSTDTQYF. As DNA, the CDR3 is TGTGCCAGCAGGGCCGGAAGCACAGATACGCAGTATTTT.

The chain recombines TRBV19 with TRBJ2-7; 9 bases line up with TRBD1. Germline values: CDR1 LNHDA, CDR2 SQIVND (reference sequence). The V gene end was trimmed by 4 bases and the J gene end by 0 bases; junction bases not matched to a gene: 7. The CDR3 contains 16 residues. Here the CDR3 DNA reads TGTGCCAGTAGTAGGACAGGGGCGTCTAGCTCCTACGAGCAGTACTTC. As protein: CASSRTGASSSYEQYF.

The CDR3 DNA sequence: TGTGCCAGCTCACCAGGGGGAGATACGCAGTATTTT. Its translation: CASSPGGDTQYF. V gene TRBV18 combines with J gene TRBJ2-3, with D perhaps matching TRBD1 or TRBD2 (5 bases each). The V and J ends lost 2 bases and 5 bases respectively, with 5 bases between them. Germline V lookup: CDR1 KGHSH, CDR2 LQKENI. The CDR3 consists of 12 residues.

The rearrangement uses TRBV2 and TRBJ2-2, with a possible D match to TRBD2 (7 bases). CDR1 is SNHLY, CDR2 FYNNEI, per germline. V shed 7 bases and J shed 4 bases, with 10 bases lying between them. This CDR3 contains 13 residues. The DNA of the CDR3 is TGTGCCAGCAAAGGGGGGGGCACCGGGGAGCTGTTTTTT. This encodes CASKGGGTGELFF.

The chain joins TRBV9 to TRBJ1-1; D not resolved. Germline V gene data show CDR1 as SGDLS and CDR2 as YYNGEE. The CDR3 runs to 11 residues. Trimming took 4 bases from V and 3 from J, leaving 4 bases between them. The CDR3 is CASSPHTEAFF. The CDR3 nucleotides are TGTGCCAGCAGCCCACACACTGAAGCTTTCTTT.

The CDR3 DNA follows: TGTGCCAGCAGTGAGGGGGATACGCAGTATTTT. Its protein product is CASSEGDTQYF. The rearrangement joins TRBV2 to TRBJ2-3; the D is unclear. Between the trimmed V and J ends, which lost 3 bases and 6 bases, there was a span of 4 bases. The CDR3 sequence is 11 residues long. Germline CDR1 and CDR2: SNHLY and FYNNEI.

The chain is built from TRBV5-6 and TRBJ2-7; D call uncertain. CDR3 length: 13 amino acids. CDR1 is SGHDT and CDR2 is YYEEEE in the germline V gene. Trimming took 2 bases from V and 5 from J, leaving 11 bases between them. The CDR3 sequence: CASSFWQENEQYF. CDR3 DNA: TGTGCCAGCAGCTTTTGGCAGGAAAACGAGCAGTACTTC.

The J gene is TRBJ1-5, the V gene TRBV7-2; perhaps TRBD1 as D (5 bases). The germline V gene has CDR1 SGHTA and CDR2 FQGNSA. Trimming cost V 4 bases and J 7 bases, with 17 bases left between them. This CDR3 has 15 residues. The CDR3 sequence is CASSSVWGLDQPQHF. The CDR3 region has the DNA TGTGCCAGCAGCTCGGTTTGGGGGTTGGACCAGCCCCAGCATTTT.

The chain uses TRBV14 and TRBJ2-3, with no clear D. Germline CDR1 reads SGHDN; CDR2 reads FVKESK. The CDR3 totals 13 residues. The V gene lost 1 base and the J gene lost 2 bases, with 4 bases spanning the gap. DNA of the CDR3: TGTGCCAGCAGCCAAGCCTACACAGATACGCAGTATTTT. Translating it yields CASSQAYTDTQYF.

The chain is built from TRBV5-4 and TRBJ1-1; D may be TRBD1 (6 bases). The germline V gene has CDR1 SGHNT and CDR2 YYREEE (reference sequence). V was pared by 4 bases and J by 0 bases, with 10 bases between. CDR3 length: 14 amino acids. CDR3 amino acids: CASSEGQLNTEAFF. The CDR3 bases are TGTGCCAGCAGCGAAGGACAGTTGAACACTGAAGCTTTCTTT.

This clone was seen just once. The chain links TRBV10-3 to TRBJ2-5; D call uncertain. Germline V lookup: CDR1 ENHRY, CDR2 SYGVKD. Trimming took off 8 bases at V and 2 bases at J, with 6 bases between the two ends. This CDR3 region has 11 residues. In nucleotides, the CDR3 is TGTGCCATCGGAGTGCAAGAGACCCAGTACTTC. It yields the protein CAIGVQETQYF.